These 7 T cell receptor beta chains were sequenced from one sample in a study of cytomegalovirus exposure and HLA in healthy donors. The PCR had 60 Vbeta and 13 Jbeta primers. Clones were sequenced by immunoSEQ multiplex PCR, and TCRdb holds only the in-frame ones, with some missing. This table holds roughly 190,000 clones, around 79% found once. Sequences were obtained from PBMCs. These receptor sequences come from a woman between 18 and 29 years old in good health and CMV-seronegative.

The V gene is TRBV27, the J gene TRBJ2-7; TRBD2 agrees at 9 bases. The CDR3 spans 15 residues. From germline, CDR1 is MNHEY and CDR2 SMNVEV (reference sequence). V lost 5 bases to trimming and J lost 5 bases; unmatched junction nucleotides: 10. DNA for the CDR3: TGTGCCAGCAGTCCCTTAGCGGGAGCAGTGAACGAGCAGTACTTC. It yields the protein CASSPLAGAVNEQYF.

In DNA form, the CDR3 reads TGTGCCTGGAGTGTATCTAGCACCAATGAGCAGTTCTTC. It specifies CAWSVSSTNEQFF. The chain joins TRBV30 to TRBJ2-1; the D gene is possibly TRBD2 (5 bases). V lost 0 bases and J lost 6, with 9 bases in between. Germline loops: CDR1 GTSNPN, CDR2 SVGIG (reference sequence). The CDR3 contains 13 residues.

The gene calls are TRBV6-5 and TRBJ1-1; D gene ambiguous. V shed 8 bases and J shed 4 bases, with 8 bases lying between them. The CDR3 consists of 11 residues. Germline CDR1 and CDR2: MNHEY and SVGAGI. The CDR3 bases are TGTGCCAGCGGCAGTGTCACTGAAGCTTTCTTT. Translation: CASGSVTEAFF.

The CDR3 is CASSQVSSYSNQPQHF. CDR3 sequence (DNA): TGCGCCAGCAGCCAAGTTAGTTCCTATAGCAATCAGCCCCAGCATTTT. The rearrangement links TRBV4-1 to TRBJ1-5; D uncertain. Trimming removed 1 base from V and 0 bases from J, with 10 bases in between. Germline CDR1 reads MGHRA; CDR2 reads YSYEKL. CDR3 size: 16 residues.

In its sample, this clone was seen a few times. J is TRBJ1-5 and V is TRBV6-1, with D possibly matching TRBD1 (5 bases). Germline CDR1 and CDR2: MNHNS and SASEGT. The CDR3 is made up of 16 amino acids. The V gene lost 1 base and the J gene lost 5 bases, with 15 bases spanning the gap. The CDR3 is CASSEDAGQGYQPQHF. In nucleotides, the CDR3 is TGTGCCAGCAGTGAAGATGCAGGGCAGGGCTATCAGCCCCAGCATTTT.

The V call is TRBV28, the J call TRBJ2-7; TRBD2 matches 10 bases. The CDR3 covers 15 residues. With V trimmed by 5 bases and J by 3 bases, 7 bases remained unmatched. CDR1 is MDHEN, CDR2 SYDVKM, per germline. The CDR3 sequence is CASSRTSGIHYEQYF. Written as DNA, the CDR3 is TGTGCCAGCAGTCGGACTAGCGGAATCCACTACGAGCAGTACTTC.

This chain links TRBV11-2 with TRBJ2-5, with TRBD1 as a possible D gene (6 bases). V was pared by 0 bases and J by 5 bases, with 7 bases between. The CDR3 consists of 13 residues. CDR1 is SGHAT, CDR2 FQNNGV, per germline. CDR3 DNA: TGTGCCAGCAGCTTAGAGAGGGGGGAGACCCAGTACTTC. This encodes CASSLERGETQYF.